This TCR beta chain was identified in a study of naive and memory T cell subsets. Study results and caveats: Possibly reflecting memory cells re-expressing CD45RA, a few larger clonotypes occurred in naive repertoires, especially CD8. Over 90% of naive TCR sequences appeared only once after error correction, unlike memory subsets.

After the first PCR, alpha and beta chain libraries were processed separately. CD4+ T cell IFNgamma after overnight CMV lysate exposure gave donor CMV status. Cells stained for CD3, CD4, CD8, CD45RA, CD27 and viability were sorted into four CD45RA/CD27 subsets. Comment on this clonotype: Its antigen is unidentified.

An equimolar mix of two oligonucleotides served as the beta constant-region primer for TRBC1 and TRBC2. Nested alpha and beta constant-region primers with the SP2 primer drove four PCR rounds on ligated cDNA. TCRdb itself ran the UMI-ligation and nested PCR reads through MiXCR, one entry per CDR3 protein. The table records around 83,000 distinct CDR3 sequences, about 11% of them present only once. This TCR derives from a human donor in good health. The sample comprised naive CD4+ T cells from blood.

CDR3 in DNA: TGTGCCCTCCAGGGGCCGGGGTTCGGCTACACCTTC. Its translation: CALQGPGFGYTF. The rearrangement uses TRBV7-2 and TRBJ1-2; D possibly corresponds to TRBD1 (6 bases). Germline V gene sequence: CDR1 SGHTA, CDR2 FQGNSA. Trimming took off 11 bases at V and 8 bases at J, with 18 bases between the two ends. The CDR3 runs to 12 residues.